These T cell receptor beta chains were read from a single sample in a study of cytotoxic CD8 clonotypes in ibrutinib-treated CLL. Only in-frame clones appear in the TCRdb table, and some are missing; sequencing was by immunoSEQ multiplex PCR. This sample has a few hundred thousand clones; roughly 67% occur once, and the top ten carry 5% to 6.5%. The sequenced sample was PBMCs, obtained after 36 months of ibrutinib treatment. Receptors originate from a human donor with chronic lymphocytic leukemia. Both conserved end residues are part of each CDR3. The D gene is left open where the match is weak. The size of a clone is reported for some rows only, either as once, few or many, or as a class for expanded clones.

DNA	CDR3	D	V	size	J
TGTGCCAGCTCACTCGGAGGCTCCGCGGGGGATCAGCCCCAGCATTTT	CASSLGGSAGDQPQHF	-	TRBV18	-	TRBJ1-5
TGCGCCAGCAGCCAAGATGGGGGACTGCCCTCTGGGGCCAACGTCCTGACTTTC	CASSQDGGLPSGANVLTF	-	TRBV4-1	-	TRBJ2-6
TGTGCCAGCAGAACCGGGACTAGCACAGATACGCAGTATTTT	CASRTGTSTDTQYF	-	TRBV28	few	TRBJ2-3
TGTGCCAGCAGCTTGGGACAGGCAATTAGAGGCGGGGAGCTGTTTTTT	CASSLGQAIRGGELFF	-	TRBV5-8	-	TRBJ2-2
TGCAGCTATCGAGCGGGGGGCTCAGAGACCCAGTACTTC	CSYRAGGSETQYF	TRBD2	TRBV29-1	-	TRBJ2-5
TGCAGCGCCTCAAGCGGGATTAATGAGCAGTTCTTC	CSASSGINEQFF	TRBD2	TRBV29-1	-	TRBJ2-1
TGTGCCATCAGCGCAGGGTTGGGCGGCTACACCTTC	CAISAGLGGYTF	-	TRBV10-3	-	TRBJ1-2
TGTGCCAGCAGCCCCGGGACAGGGTACAATGAGCAGTTCTTC	CASSPGTGYNEQFF	TRBD1	TRBV7-3	-	TRBJ2-1
TGTGCCAGCAGAGCCGTGGGGGGCAGCTCCTACAATGAGCAGTTCTTC	CASRAVGGSSYNEQFF	-	TRBV6-6	-	TRBJ2-1
TGTGCCAGCAGTTTAGCGGGGGCGAACACCGGGGAGCTGTTTTTT	CASSLAGANTGELFF	TRBD2	TRBV6-5	-	TRBJ2-2
TGTGCCAGCAGGAAGCCAGGTGGGGCCAACGTCCTGACTTTC	CASRKPGGANVLTF	-	TRBV28	-	TRBJ2-6
TGTGCCAGCAGCGTAGCCGCCGGGGAGCTGTTTTTT	CASSVAAGELFF	-	TRBV9	-	TRBJ2-2
TGCGCCAGCAGCCAAGTGCTAGCGGGCCTGGATACGCAGTATTTT	CASSQVLAGLDTQYF	TRBD2	TRBV4-1	few	TRBJ2-3
TGCGCCAGCAGCTTGGCCATGGACAGGGGGTTCTACGAGCAGTACTTC	CASSLAMDRGFYEQYF	TRBD1	TRBV5-1	few	TRBJ2-7
TGTGCCAGCAGCTTGGGGACAGTTTCTAATGAAAAACTGTTTTTT	CASSLGTVSNEKLFF	-	TRBV5-5	-	TRBJ1-4
TGCGCCAGCAGCCAGCGGGACAGCTTACACAAAGAGTCGAACACCGGGGAGCTGTTTTTT	CASSQRDSLHKESNTGELFF	-	TRBV4-1	-	TRBJ2-2
TGTGCCAGCAGCTTACGGGGCGGGAGTACCTACGAGCAGTACTTC	CASSLRGGSTYEQYF	TRBD2	TRBV7-3	-	TRBJ2-7
TGCGCCAGCAGCTTTGCGGGGAACTCTGGGGCCAACGTCCTGACTTTC	CASSFAGNSGANVLTF	-	TRBV5-1	-	TRBJ2-6
TGTGCCAGCAGTTACGCCCGCCGGGACCAGCATTTT	CASSYARRDQHF	-	TRBV6-5	-	TRBJ1-5
TGCGCCAGCAGCTTGGACAGTAACTATGGCTACACCTTC	CASSLDSNYGYTF	-	TRBV5-1	-	TRBJ1-2
TGTGCCAGCAGCTTACGGCAGGGGGCTAGCTATGGCTACACCTTC	CASSLRQGASYGYTF	TRBD1	TRBV7-2	-	TRBJ1-2
TGCGCCAGCAGCTTGGTAGGCGGGAACACTGAAGCTTTCTTT	CASSLVGGNTEAFF	-	TRBV5-1	-	TRBJ1-1
TGTGCCAGCAGTGAACCTGGGGACAGGTTGGGGACCCAGTACTTC	CASSEPGDRLGTQYF	TRBD1	TRBV2	-	TRBJ2-5
TGTGCCAGCAGCCCCAGCGGGAGAGAGACCCAGTACTTC	CASSPSGRETQYF	TRBD2	TRBV11-3	-	TRBJ2-5
TGTGCCACCAGCGGCAGGACAGGGCACTACGAGCAGTACTTC	CATSGRTGHYEQYF	TRBD1	TRBV15	-	TRBJ2-7
TGTGCCAGCAGCGTAGGGGAGTACAATGAGCAGTTCTTC	CASSVGEYNEQFF	-	TRBV9	few	TRBJ2-1
TGTGCCAGCTCACCAGGCACTCACCAAGAGACCCAGTACTTC	CASSPGTHQETQYF	-	TRBV18	few	TRBJ2-5
TGTGCCAGCACAAGGGGGCGGAGGAGCACAGATACGCAGTATTTT	CASTRGRRSTDTQYF	TRBD1	TRBV13	-	TRBJ2-3
TGTGCCAGCAGCATCTCTTCTAGCGGGCGTTACGAGCAGTACTTC	CASSISSSGRYEQYF	TRBD2	TRBV6-5	-	TRBJ2-7
TGTGCCAGCAGCTACCTAACCGGGACAGGGGAAGAGACCCAGTACTTC	CASSYLTGTGEETQYF	TRBD1	TRBV5-4	-	TRBJ2-5
TGTGCCAGCACCTTACAGGGGGACACTGAAGCTTTCTTT	CASTLQGDTEAFF	TRBD1	TRBV2	-	TRBJ1-1
TGTGCCAGCAGCGTAGACAGGAGCTCCTACAATGAGCAGTTCTTC	CASSVDRSSYNEQFF	-	TRBV5-4	few	TRBJ2-1
TGTGCCAGCAGTGACCTGAGCAATGAGCAGTTCTTC	CASSDLSNEQFF	-	TRBV25-1	once	TRBJ2-1
TGCGCCAGCAGCTGGGCGGGGGACCTCTACGAGCAGTACTTC	CASSWAGDLYEQYF	TRBD2	TRBV5-1	-	TRBJ2-7
TGTGCCAGCAGCTTAGAGAGATTATACGAGCAGTACTTC	CASSLERLYEQYF	-	TRBV7-2	-	TRBJ2-7